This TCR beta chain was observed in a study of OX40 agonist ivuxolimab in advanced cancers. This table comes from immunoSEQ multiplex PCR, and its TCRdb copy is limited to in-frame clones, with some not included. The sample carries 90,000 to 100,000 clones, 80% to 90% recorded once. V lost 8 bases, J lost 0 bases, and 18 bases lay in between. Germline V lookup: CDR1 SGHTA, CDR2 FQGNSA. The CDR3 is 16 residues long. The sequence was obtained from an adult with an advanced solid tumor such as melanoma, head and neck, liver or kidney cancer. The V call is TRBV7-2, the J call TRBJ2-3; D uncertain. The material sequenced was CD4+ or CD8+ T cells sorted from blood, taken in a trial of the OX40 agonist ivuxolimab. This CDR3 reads CASSLNGGSSTDTQYF. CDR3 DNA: TGTGCCAGCTCGCTCAATGGCGGTTCTAGCACAGATACGCAGTATTTT.